The 22 T cell receptor beta chains reported below all come from one sample, sequenced in a study of OX40 agonist ivuxolimab in advanced cancers. Some clones are missing from TCRdb's copy, which holds only in-frame ones; the method was immunoSEQ multiplex PCR. This sample has roughly 72,000 clones, with 89% found just once. The sample in question was CD4+ or CD8+ T cells sorted from blood, obtained in a trial of the OX40 agonist ivuxolimab. All receptors come from an adult with an advanced solid tumor such as melanoma, head and neck, liver or kidney cancer.

This chain links TRBV6-5 with TRBJ1-4, with D hard to call. V lost 8 bases to trimming and J lost 6 bases, with 13 bases between them. Germline-derived CDR1 and CDR2 are MNHEY and SVGAGI. The CDR3 has 13 amino acids. The CDR3 nucleotides read TGTGCCAGCCGCCGGGCAGTAGATGAAAAACTGTTTTTT. Its translation is CASRRAVDEKLFF.

The chain is built from TRBV15 and TRBJ2-1; D unresolved. The CDR3 is made up of 11 amino acids. V was clipped by 2 bases and J by 5 bases, with 1 base between them. The germline CDR1 and CDR2 sequences are LNHNV and YYDKDF (reference sequence). The CDR3 spells CATSRNNEQFF. The CDR3 DNA sequence: TGTGCCACCAGCAGAAACAATGAGCAGTTCTTC.

The V gene is TRBV5-1, the J gene TRBJ1-6; 8 nucleotides agree with TRBD1. The CDR3 has 16 residues. The trim removed 0 bases at V and 2 bases at J, leaving 1 base unmatched. Germline CDR1 SGHRS, CDR2 YFSETQ. CDR3 loop: CASSLGTGPYNSPLHF. For the CDR3, the DNA is TGCGCCAGCAGCTTGGGGACAGGGCCCTATAATTCACCCCTCCACTTT. The variable domain in full, with the rest retrieved from reference TRBV5-1 and TRBJ1-6, is KAGVTQTPRYLIKTRGQQVTLSCSPISGHRSVSWYQQTPGQGLQFLFEYFSETQRNKGNFPGRFSGRQFSNSRSEMNVSTLELGDSALYLCASSLGTGPYNSPLHFGNGTRLTVT.

The rearrangement joins TRBV7-9 to TRBJ1-2, with D uncertain. This CDR3 is built from 12 residues. The germline CDR1 and CDR2 sequences are SEHNR and FQNEAQ (reference sequence). Trimming stripped 1 base from V and 1 base from J, with 1 base between. CDR3 sequence reads: CASSLDNYGYTF. The CDR3 DNA reads TGTGCCAGCAGCTTAGATAACTATGGCTACACCTTC.

The J gene is TRBJ1-2, the V gene TRBV9, with D tentatively TRBD1 (5 bases). V lost 1 base to trimming and J lost 2 bases, with 18 bases between them. The CDR3 runs to 17 residues. Germline loops: CDR1 SGDLS, CDR2 YYNGEE. The CDR3 is CASSVFPSYTGNYGYTF. In DNA form, the CDR3 reads TGTGCCAGCAGCGTATTCCCTTCGTATACAGGCAACTATGGCTACACCTTC.

The chain uses TRBV27 and TRBJ1-2; 7 bases are a match to TRBD1. This CDR3 is 13 amino acids long. Germline CDR1 reads MNHEY; CDR2 reads SMNVEV (reference sequence). Trimming at V came to 5 bases and at J to 2 bases, leaving 2 bases not matched to a gene. The CDR3 is CASSVGQNYGYTF. CDR3 nucleotide sequence: TGTGCCAGCAGTGTGGGACAGAACTATGGCTACACCTTC.

The J gene is TRBJ2-3, the V gene TRBV10-3; 9 nucleotides align to TRBD2. J lost 3 bases, V lost 0 bases, and 4 bases had no gene match. In germline, CDR1 is ENHRY, CDR2 SYGVKD. The CDR3 length is 16 residues. The CDR3 reads CAISESGTSRTDTQYF. Here the CDR3 DNA reads TGTGCCATCAGTGAGTCCGGGACTAGCCGTACAGATACGCAGTATTTT.

The V and J genes are TRBV5-4 and TRBJ2-3; 10 bases match TRBD2. The CDR3 has 15 amino acids. Germline assignment: CDR1 SGHNT and CDR2 YYREEE (reference sequence). V trimming: 2 bases; J trimming: 2 bases; junction bases outside the gene matches: 2. The CDR3 loop is CASSFGLADTDTQYF. In nucleotides, the CDR3 is TGTGCCAGCAGCTTCGGACTAGCGGACACAGATACGCAGTATTTT. Combining the CDR3 with reference TRBV5-4 and TRBJ2-3 gives the whole variable domain ETGVTQSPTHLIKTRGQQVTLRCSSQSGHNTVSWYQQALGQGPQFIFQYYREEENGRGNFPPRFSGLQFPNYSSELNVNALELDDSALYLCASSFGLADTDTQYFGPGTRLTVL.

The chain combines TRBV4-2 with TRBJ2-3; 8 positions match TRBD2. The CDR3 sequence is 16 residues long. The ends lost 1 base at V and 6 bases at J; junction bases unmatched: 9. The germline V gene encodes CDR1 LGHNA and CDR2 YNFKEQ. The CDR3 region is CASSQVLAERRDTQYF. The CDR3 DNA sequence: TGTGCCAGCAGCCAAGTACTAGCGGAGCGGCGCGATACGCAGTATTTT.

CDR3 amino acids: CASSKEREGAYEQYF. DNA of the CDR3: TGTGCCAGCAGTAAGGAGCGGGAAGGGGCCTACGAGCAGTACTTC. V is TRBV2 and J is TRBJ2-7; 7 positions agree with TRBD2. Germline CDR1 is SNHLY and CDR2 is FYNNEI. This CDR3 is built from 15 residues. Trimming at V came to 5 bases and at J to 2 bases, leaving 9 bases not matched to a gene. The variable domain in full, with the rest retrieved from reference TRBV2 and TRBJ2-7, is EPEVTQTPSHQVTQMGQEVILRCVPISNHLYFYWYRQILGQKVEFLVSFYNNEISEKSEIFDDQFSVERPDGSNFTLKIRSTKLEDSAMYFCASSKEREGAYEQYFGPGTRLTVT.

In DNA, the CDR3 is TGTGCCAGCAGGTCCGGGACTACCTACGAGCAGTACTTC. Translation gives CASRSGTTYEQYF. V usage is TRBV5-4 and J usage is TRBJ2-7; 7 positions match TRBD2. The junction had 4 bases not matched to a gene; V was cut back by 5 bases and J by 2 bases. The CDR3 contains 13 residues. Germline V gene data show CDR1 as SGHNT and CDR2 as YYREEE (reference sequence).

This rearrangement joins TRBV27 to TRBJ1-1; 7 bases align to TRBD1. V shed 7 bases, J shed 4 bases, and the junction held 6 bases outside the gene matches. Germline CDR1 MNHEY, CDR2 SMNVEV (reference sequence). The CDR3 is 13 amino acids. The CDR3 sequence is CASTRQGSTEAFF. CDR3 bases: TGTGCCAGCACCCGACAGGGCAGCACTGAAGCTTTCTTT.

The rearrangement uses TRBV6-4 and TRBJ1-2, with 7 positions matching TRBD1. The CDR3 loop spans 14 amino acids. Germline CDR1 is MRHNA and CDR2 is SNTAGT. The V segment lost 5 bases and the J segment 4 bases; nucleotides outside the gene matches: 7. The CDR3 reads CASSPDRTAYGYTF. The CDR3 coding sequence is TGTGCCAGCAGTCCGGACAGGACGGCCTATGGCTACACCTTC.

The chain links TRBV27 to TRBJ2-1; a weak D match, TRBD2 (6 bases). The V end lost 2 bases, the J end lost 7 bases, and 6 bases lay between the germline ends. Looked up from germline, CDR1 is MNHEY and CDR2 is SMNVEV (reference sequence). The CDR3 covers 12 residues. This CDR3 reads CASSLRGNEQFF. CDR3 bases: TGTGCCAGCAGTTTACGGGGGAATGAGCAGTTCTTC.

The chain joins TRBV28 to TRBJ1-4, with D uncertain. V lost 6 bases to trimming and J lost 8 bases, with 13 bases between them. Germline CDR1 reads MDHEN; CDR2 reads SYDVKM. CDR3 length equals 13 residues. The CDR3 loop is CASRAPYREKLFF. In DNA form, the CDR3 reads TGTGCCAGCAGGGCCCCCTATAGGGAAAAACTGTTTTTT.

The genes are TRBV5-1 and TRBJ1-5, with TRBD1 identical over 9 bases. J lost 5 bases, V lost 8 bases, and 11 bases had no gene match. The germline CDR1 and CDR2 sequences are SGHRS and YFSETQ. The CDR3 covers 15 residues. CDR3 in amino acids: CASKHRDRDHQPQHF. Here the CDR3 DNA reads TGCGCCAGTAAGCACCGGGACAGGGACCATCAGCCCCAGCATTTT.

The V and J genes are TRBV9 and TRBJ2-1, with D tentatively TRBD2 (6 bases). V gave up 6 bases and J gave up 0 bases, with 13 bases separating them. Germline lookup yields CDR1 SGDLS and CDR2 YYNGEE. The CDR3 has 15 residues. The CDR3 coding sequence is TGTGCCAGCACTGGGGGGTCAGCCTCCTACAATGAGCAGTTCTTC. Its translation is CASTGGSASYNEQFF. The full variable domain, rest sourced from reference TRBV9 and TRBJ2-1, is DSGVTQTPKHLITATGQRVTLRCSPRSGDLSVYWYQQSLDQGLQFLIQYYNGEERAKGNILERFSAQQFPDLHSELNLSSLELGDSALYFCASTGGSASYNEQFFGPGTRLTVL.

The V call is TRBV28, the J call TRBJ1-2, with a tentative D call TRBD1 (5 bases). Germline V gives CDR1 MDHEN, CDR2 SYDVKM. The CDR3 has 13 amino acids. V lost 2 bases and J lost 4, with 8 bases in between. CDR3 in amino acids: CASSLGGGYGYTF. The CDR3 nucleotides read TGTGCCAGCAGTTTAGGGGGGGGCTATGGCTACACCTTC.

The chain joins TRBV2 to TRBJ1-2, with a tentative D call TRBD1 (6 bases). The CDR3 loop spans 13 amino acids. V lost 1 base to trimming and J lost 5 bases, with 8 bases between them. Germline assignment: CDR1 SNHLY and CDR2 FYNNEI. CDR3 protein: CASSEDRVYGYTF. CDR3 DNA: TGTGCCAGCAGTGAAGACAGGGTATATGGCTACACCTTC. Using reference TRBV2 and TRBJ1-2 for the parts outside the CDR3, the full variable domain is EPEVTQTPSHQVTQMGQEVILRCVPISNHLYFYWYRQILGQKVEFLVSFYNNEISEKSEIFDDQFSVERPDGSNFTLKIRSTKLEDSAMYFCASSEDRVYGYTFGSGTRLTVV.

The rearrangement joins TRBV28 to TRBJ1-4; weak D call: TRBD1 (6 bases). CDR1 MDHEN and CDR2 SYDVKM come from the germline V gene. The CDR3 sequence is 14 residues long. V dropped 7 bases and J dropped 3 bases, with 12 bases sitting between them. For the CDR3, the DNA is TGTGCCAGCAACACAGGGATAGCTAATGAAAAACTGTTTTTT. It yields the protein CASNTGIANEKLFF.

V usage is TRBV5-1 and J usage is TRBJ2-7; D unresolved. V was clipped by 0 bases and J by 1 base, with 8 bases between them. The CDR3 is 14 residues long. Germline V gene lookup returns CDR1 SGHRS and CDR2 YFSETQ. CDR3 in DNA: TGCGCCAGCAGCTTGGAAAGACTGTCCTACGAGCAGTACTTC. Protein sequence: CASSLERLSYEQYF.

This clone was picked up one time. V usage is TRBV9 and J usage is TRBJ2-7; D not certain. Trimming left V 1 base short and J 3 bases short, with 5 bases between. The CDR3 totals 12 residues. Germline CDR1 SGDLS, CDR2 YYNGEE. The chain's CDR3 is CASSVKSYEQYF. CDR3 nucleotides: TGTGCCAGCAGCGTAAAAAGCTACGAGCAGTACTTC.